The 10 T cell receptor beta chains reported below all come from one sample, sequenced in a study of response to subunit inactivated influenza vaccine. TCRdb analysed the RT-PCR reads with MiXCR anew, one entry per CDR3 protein. The sample consists of 490,000 or so distinct CDR3 sequences, about 7.6% of them appearing once. This specimen was PBMCs from blood, taken less than 30 months after vaccination. Receptors originate from a man aged 45 to 70 who received an inactivated influenza vaccine.

In this sample, this clonotype turned up a few times. The rearrangement uses TRBV12-3 or TRBV12-4 and TRBJ1-1; tentatively, D is TRBD1 (5 bases). The CDR3 runs 13 residues. Trimming stripped 6 bases from V and 4 bases from J, with 12 bases between. The CDR3 bases are TGTGCCAGCAGGCCCGACAGATTCACTGAAGCTTTCTTT. Protein sequence: CASRPDRFTEAFF.

The rearrangement links TRBV20-1 to TRBJ2-7; no firm D call. Looked up from germline, CDR1 is DFQATT and CDR2 is SNEGSKA (reference sequence). The CDR3 has 15 residues. Trimming cost V 0 bases and J 3 bases, with 15 bases left between them. This CDR3 reads CSARDNVRTYYEQYF. CDR3 in DNA: TGCAGTGCTAGAGATAACGTCAGAACATACTACGAGCAGTACTTC.

The sample holds many counts of this clonotype. The CDR3 here is CASTSLAGVRNEQFF. The CDR3 coding sequence is TGTGCCAGCACCTCACTAGCGGGAGTCCGAAATGAGCAGTTCTTC. V usage is TRBV6-1 and J usage is TRBJ2-1; TRBD2 matches 11 bases. Per germline, CDR1 MNHNS and CDR2 SASEGT. The V gene end was trimmed by 7 bases and the J gene end by 7 bases; junction bases not matched to a gene: 9. This CDR3 region has 15 residues.

This clonotype was seen more than once but under ten times. The V and J genes are TRBV20-1 and TRBJ1-2, with D possibly being TRBD1 (5 bases). Germline V gene data show CDR1 as DFQATT and CDR2 as SNEGSKA (reference sequence). This CDR3 comprises 12 residues. The V and J ends lost 5 bases and 6 bases respectively, with 13 bases between them. The CDR3 coding sequence is TGCAGTGCTTCCAATATGGGGGATGGCTACACCTTC. This encodes CSASNMGDGYTF.

The chain carries TRBV7-3 and TRBJ2-1; TRBD2 matches 9 bases. This CDR3 has 16 amino acids. J gave up 7 bases and V 5 bases, and 12 bases lay outside the gene matches. Germline V gene lookup returns CDR1 SGHTA and CDR2 FQGTGA. CDR3 sequence reads: CASSPNALAGFNEQFF. The CDR3, as DNA: TGTGCCAGCAGCCCCAACGCCCTAGCGGGATTTAATGAGCAGTTCTTC.

This clonotype appeared a few times. The chain recombines TRBV11-2 with TRBJ1-6, with TRBD1 as a possible D gene (6 bases). The V end was cut by 4 bases, the J end by 5 bases, with 15 bases between. This CDR3 spans 16 amino acids. Germline-derived CDR1 and CDR2 are SGHAT and FQNNGV. CDR3 sequence (DNA): TGTGCCAGCAGCTCATCCGACAGGCGAGATAATTCACCCCTCCACTTT. Its protein product is CASSSSDRRDNSPLHF.

This clonotype has a count of ten or more. The chain employs TRBV3-1 and TRBJ2-1; TRBD2 is a possible D gene (5 bases). Per the germline V gene, CDR1 is LGHDT and CDR2 is YNNKEL (reference sequence). The CDR3 has 13 amino acids. V gave up 0 bases and J gave up 12 bases, with 12 bases separating them. CDR3 sequence reads: CASSQDAGTVQFF. CDR3 in DNA: TGTGCCAGCAGCCAAGATGCGGGCACCGTGCAGTTCTTC.

The rearrangement links TRBV11-2 to TRBJ2-5; D remains ambiguous. Per the germline V gene, CDR1 is SGHAT and CDR2 is FQNNGV. The CDR3 is made up of 13 amino acids. Trimming shortened V by 2 bases and J by 3 bases, and 7 bases separated the two germline ends. CDR3 residues: CASSLSTEETQYF. CDR3 nucleotide sequence: TGTGCCAGCAGCTTATCGACGGAAGAGACCCAGTACTTC.

This clonotype was counted ten times or more. This chain links TRBV11-2 with TRBJ2-7; a possible D gene is TRBD2 (6 bases). The length of the CDR3 is 15 residues. V was pared by 1 base and J by 2 bases, with 12 bases between. CDR1 is SGHAT, CDR2 FQNNGV, per germline. CDR3 sequence reads: CASSLVSGEAYEQYF. The CDR3 nucleotides read TGTGCCAGCAGCTTAGTCTCGGGAGAAGCCTACGAGCAGTACTTC.

This clonotype was detected only a few times. V is TRBV4-2 and J is TRBJ2-3; the match to TRBD2 covers 11 bases. CDR1 and CDR2 from the germline V gene are LGHNA and YNFKEQ. The CDR3 contains 18 residues. Unmatched junction bases numbered 7, after V lost 1 base and J lost 1 base. In nucleotides, the CDR3 is TGTGCCAGCAGCCAAGTAGCGGGGGGGCCGGTCGGCACAGATACGCAGTATTTT. It translates to CASSQVAGGPVGTDTQYF.